This TCR beta chain was captured by sequencing in a study of Ad26.COV2.S vaccination and SARS-CoV-2 variants. Study background: Of the COV1001 trial arms, the Ad26.COV2.S arm included the donor.

Overall study results and limits: There was a possibility that the TCR breadth and depth analyses underestimated total T cell responses. In vaccinated individuals, spike-specific CD8+ and CD4+ T cell responses reportedly displayed substantial breadth.

The CDR3 extends over 14 amino acids. V gave up 2 bases and J gave up 3 bases, with 8 bases separating them. Germline V CDR1 and CDR2: KGHSH, LQKENI. The treatment is: some 20 received Ad26.COV2.S at low or high dose, single or two shots; 5 received placebo; per-sample allocation not given. Samples were taken on day 63 after the first vaccine or placebo injection. Of note for this clone: Its antigen is not identified.

The table came from immunoSEQ multiplex PCR; TCRdb's copy has only in-frame clones and leaves some out. The repertoire holds more than 300,000 clones, about 88% seen once, with roughly 6% in the top ten. This rearrangement joins TRBV18 to TRBJ1-5; no reliable D call. The TCR comes from a person aged 18-65 years who received the Ad26.COV2.S COVID-19 vaccine or a placebo. This material consisted of peripheral blood, taken in a trial of Ad26.COV2.S vaccine versus placebo. The CDR3 protein is CASSPTDNNQPQHF. CDR3 nucleotide sequence: TGTGCCAGCTCACCAACAGACAACAATCAGCCCCAGCATTTT. Variable domain in full (rest from reference TRBV18 and TRBJ1-5): NAGVMQNPRHLVRRRGQEARLRCSPMKGHSHVYWYRQLPEEGLKFMVYLQKENIIDESGMPKERFSAEFPKEGPSILRIQQVVRGDSAAYFCASSPTDNNQPQHFGDGTRLSIL.